Included here is one T cell receptor (beta chain) sequence, with context. Its target is unknown. Patients got ipilimumab 1 mg/kg beginning 14 to 28 days post-transplant. Patients got 3 mg/kg IV nivolumab weeks 1, 4, 7, 10, then biweekly through week 26. Trimming cost V 7 bases and J 7 bases, with 13 bases left between them. The CDR3 has 12 residues. Germline CDR1 and CDR2: LNHDA and SQIVND (reference sequence). The record originates from a study of ipilimumab plus nivolumab after autologous stem cell transplantation. About the study: Patients received a median of roughly 5 ipilimumab and roughly 8 nivolumab doses.

The table came from immunoSEQ multiplex PCR; TCRdb's copy has only in-frame clones and leaves some out. The table includes around 84,000 clones, approximately 86% detected once. Regarding the study as a whole: The authors say TCR, Treg and microbiome findings warrant further study.

The sequence came from a male donor with diffuse large B-cell lymphoma. The V call is TRBV19, the J call TRBJ2-5, with D uncertain. Specimen: PBMCs, collected in a trial of ipilimumab plus nivolumab as post-transplant consolidation. The CDR3 DNA follows: TGTGCCAGTACCAGTACCCACGGGACCCAGTACTTC. Its translation: CASTSTHGTQYF.